These 9 T cell receptor beta chains came from one sample sequenced in a study of shared clonotypes between healthy human individuals. The repertoire was sequenced with immunoSEQ multiplex PCR; TCRdb's copy has only in-frame clones and lacks some. This table holds roughly 2,500,000 clones, 80% to 95% found once. Source material: naive CD4+ T cells from PBMCs. Subset defined: CD45RA+ positively selected. These receptors all stem from a man aged 18 to 30 in good health. Some clones in this sample may be carry-over from other donors' samples.

The chain employs TRBV4-3 and TRBJ1-2, with 8 bases matching TRBD1. This CDR3 is 17 amino acids long. V shed 4 bases, J shed 3 bases, and the junction held 13 bases outside the gene matches. Germline V gives CDR1 LGHNA, CDR2 YSLEER. The CDR3, as DNA: TGCGCCAGCAGCCGGGGCGTCGCGGGACAGGATCACTATGGCTACACCTTC. Protein sequence: CASSRGVAGQDHYGYTF.

With respect to this clone: Other nucleotide sequences from this sample produce the same CDR3. The V gene is TRBV27, the J gene TRBJ2-6, with D unclear. This CDR3 spans 13 amino acids. From germline, CDR1 is MNHEY and CDR2 SMNVEV (reference sequence). The V gene lost 6 bases and the J gene lost 1 base, with 4 bases spanning the gap. For the CDR3, the DNA is TGTGCCAGCAGCCCATCTGGGGCCAACGTCCTGACTTTC. The encoded protein is CASSPSGANVLTF.

The chain couples TRBV7-3 to TRBJ2-7, with D tentatively TRBD2 (5 bases). This CDR3 contains 13 residues. V gave up 2 bases and J gave up 7 bases, with 12 bases separating them. CDR1 and CDR2 from the germline V gene are SGHTA and FQGTGA. The CDR3 loop is CASSLRPTGEQYF. CDR3 nucleotide sequence: TGTGCCAGCAGCTTACGACCCACGGGGGAGCAGTACTTC.

A single count supports this clone. This chain uses TRBV4-1 with TRBJ2-1; 9 bases are a match to TRBD2. The ends lost 5 bases at V and 7 bases at J; junction bases unmatched: 12. CDR1 and CDR2 from the germline V gene are MGHRA and YSYEKL. The CDR3 sequence is 16 residues long. This CDR3 is CASSDDTSGPRNEQFF. CDR3 coding DNA: TGCGCCAGCAGCGACGACACTAGCGGGCCAAGGAATGAGCAGTTCTTC.

A single count supports this clone. The gene calls are TRBV30 and TRBJ2-7; possible D gene TRBD1, 6 bases. This CDR3 spans 12 amino acids. Germline-derived CDR1 and CDR2 are GTSNPN and SVGIG (reference sequence). V was clipped by 4 bases and J by 6 bases, with 13 bases between them. CDR3 in DNA: TGTGCCTGGATAACAGGGAGTAGCGAGCAGTACTTC. Protein: CAWITGSSEQYF. Filled out from reference TRBV30 and TRBJ2-7, the complete variable domain reads SQTIHQWPATLVQPVGSPLSLECTVEGTSNPNLYWYRQAAGRGLQLLFYSVGIGQISSEVPQNLSASRPQDRQFILSSKKLLLSDSGFYLCAWITGSSEQYFGPGTRLTVT.

This chain uses TRBV11-2 with TRBJ1-1; perhaps TRBD1 as D (5 bases). The CDR3 totals 12 residues. Germline lookup yields CDR1 SGHAT and CDR2 FQNNGV. V was trimmed by 5 bases and J by 10 bases, leaving 14 bases between them. The CDR3 DNA is TGTGCCAGCAGCCCCCCAATGGGGCGAGCTTTCTTT. It specifies CASSPPMGRAFF.

This chain joins TRBV28 and TRBJ2-2; the D gene could be TRBD1 or TRBD2 (6 bases each). V lost 2 bases and J 6 bases, leaving 10 bases between the germline ends. Germline loops: CDR1 MDHEN, CDR2 SYDVKM. The CDR3 is 14 residues long. DNA of the CDR3: TGTGCCAGCAGTTTAGGGGGGCAGCCCGGGGAGCTGTTTTTT. Protein sequence: CASSLGGQPGELFF.

The chain links TRBV5-1 to TRBJ2-3; 12 nucleotides agree with TRBD2. CDR1 is SGHRS, CDR2 YFSETQ, per germline. The CDR3 has 14 residues. V lost 5 bases to trimming and J lost 6 bases; unmatched junction nucleotides: 4. CDR3 sequence (DNA): TGCGCCAGCAGGTGGCTAGCGGGAGGGGATACGCAGTATTTT. This translates into CASRWLAGGDTQYF.

Notes on this clone: This sample also contains other DNA sequences that code for the same CDR3. This chain links TRBV5-1 with TRBJ1-1, with 7 positions matching TRBD1. Losses at the gene ends were 1 base for V and 1 base for J; bases not matched to a gene: 4. Germline V gene lookup returns CDR1 SGHRS and CDR2 YFSETQ. The CDR3 runs to 15 residues. The CDR3 loop is CASSLQGQPNTEAFF. CDR3 DNA: TGCGCCAGCAGCTTGCAGGGACAGCCGAACACTGAAGCTTTCTTT.